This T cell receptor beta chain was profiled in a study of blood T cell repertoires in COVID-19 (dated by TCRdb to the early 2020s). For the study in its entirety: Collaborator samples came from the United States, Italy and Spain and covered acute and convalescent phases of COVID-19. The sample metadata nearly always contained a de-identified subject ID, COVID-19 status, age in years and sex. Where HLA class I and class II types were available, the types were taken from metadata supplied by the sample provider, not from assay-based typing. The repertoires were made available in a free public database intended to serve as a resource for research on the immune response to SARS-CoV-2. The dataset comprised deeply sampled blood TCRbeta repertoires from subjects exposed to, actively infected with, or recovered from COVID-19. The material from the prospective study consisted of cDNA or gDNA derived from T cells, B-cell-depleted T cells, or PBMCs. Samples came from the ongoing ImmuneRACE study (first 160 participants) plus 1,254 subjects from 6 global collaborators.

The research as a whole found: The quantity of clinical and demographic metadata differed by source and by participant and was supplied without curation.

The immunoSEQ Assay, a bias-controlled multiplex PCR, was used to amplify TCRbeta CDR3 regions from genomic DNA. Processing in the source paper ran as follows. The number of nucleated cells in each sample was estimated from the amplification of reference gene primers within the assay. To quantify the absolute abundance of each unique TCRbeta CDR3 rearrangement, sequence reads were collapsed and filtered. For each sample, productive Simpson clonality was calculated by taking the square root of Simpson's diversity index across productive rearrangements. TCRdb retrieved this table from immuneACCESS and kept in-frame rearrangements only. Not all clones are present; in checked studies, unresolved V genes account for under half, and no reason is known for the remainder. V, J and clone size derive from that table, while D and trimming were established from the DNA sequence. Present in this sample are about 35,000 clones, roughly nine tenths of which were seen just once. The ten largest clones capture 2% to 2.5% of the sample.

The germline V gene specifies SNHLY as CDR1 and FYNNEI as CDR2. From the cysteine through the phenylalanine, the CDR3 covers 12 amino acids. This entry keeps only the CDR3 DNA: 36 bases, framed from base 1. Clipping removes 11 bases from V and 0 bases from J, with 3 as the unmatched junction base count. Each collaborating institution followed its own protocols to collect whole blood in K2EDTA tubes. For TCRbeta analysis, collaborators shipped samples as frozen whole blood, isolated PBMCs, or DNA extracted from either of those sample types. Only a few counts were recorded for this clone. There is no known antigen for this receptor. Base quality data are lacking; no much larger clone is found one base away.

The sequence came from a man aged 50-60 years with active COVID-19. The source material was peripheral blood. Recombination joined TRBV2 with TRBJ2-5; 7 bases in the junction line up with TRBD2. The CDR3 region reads CAGGGNQETQYF. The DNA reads TGTGCCGGGGGGGGGAACCAAGAGACCCAGTACTTC.